This T cell receptor (beta chain) was observed in a study of T cells in narcolepsy. In the case of this clone: Its antigen is currently unknown.

Sequenced by immunoSEQ multiplex PCR; TCRdb stores in-frame clones only, minus some. The table lists approximately 25,000 clones, roughly 64% of them singletons. The trim removed 8 bases at V and 6 bases at J, leaving 8 bases unmatched. Germline loops: CDR1 LNHNV, CDR2 YYDKDF (reference sequence). This CDR3 comprises 14 residues. General observations from the study: Blood of same and different patients, but not healthy controls, reportedly held recurring autoreactive clonotypes. In some patient and control memory CD4+ samples, autoreactive clones were absent.

Sequencing input: memory (CD45RA-) CD4+ T cells from blood. This chain links TRBV15 with TRBJ2-1; TRBD1 matches at 9 bases. This receptor was obtained from a human donor in good health. For the CDR3, the DNA is TGTGCCACCCAAAGGACAGGGGCGGGCAATGAGCAGTTCTTC. Its translation: CATQRTGAGNEQFF.